A selection of T cell receptor beta chains follows, all from one sample in a study of T cells in Graves' hyperthyroidism and ophthalmopathy. A single record per CDR3 protein comes from TCRdb applying MiXCR to the multiplex PCR reads. This table has around 250,000 distinct CDR3 sequences, 15% to 20% appearing once. The specimen was blood. The receptors come from a woman aged 18-30 years with Graves' ophthalmopathy. The conserved cysteine and the conserved F or W are not part of the CDR3 here.

v_gene	j_gene	CDR3aa
TRBV24-1	TRBJ2-2	ATSDWVNTGELF
TRBV29-1	TRBJ1-4	SFRLNTGSKGKLF
TRBV2	TRBJ1-2	ASSEYPGGPNYGYT
TRBV27	TRBJ1-1	ASSFTGTTEAF
TRBV20-1	TRBJ2-5	SAETGEQETQY
TRBV24-1	TRBJ1-5	ATSDATGTVDQPQH
TRBV24-1	TRBJ1-5	ATSAGQGIQPQH
TRBV19	TRBJ1-1	ASTRQFSGTEAF
TRBV28	TRBJ1-1	ASTAEVNTEAF
TRBV20-1	TRBJ2-7	SARDPSGGPYEQY
TRBV5-1	TRBJ2-3	ASSSGLAGGTQY
TRBV11-2	TRBJ2-5	ASSARTSTTYQETQY
TRBV9	TRBJ1-6	ASSPRFLGGSPLH
TRBV24-1	TRBJ2-1	ATSDMGRSYNEQF
TRBV6-6	TRBJ1-4	ASSYRRGAGNEKLF
TRBV18	TRBJ1-1	ASSPPIFGTGAEAF
TRBV19	TRBJ1-5	ASSPSGLTNQPQH
TRBV28	TRBJ2-7	ASSTGTGLHEQY
TRBV7-8	TRBJ1-5	ASSSRTGLNQPQH
TRBV9	TRBJ2-7	ASSVDPGRSYEQY
TRBV19	TRBJ1-4	ASSTPGGATNEKLF
TRBV2	TRBJ2-1	ASRGLAGVPFMWEQF
TRBV25-1	TRBJ2-1	ASSEWMAAPHYEQF
TRBV11-3	TRBJ2-1	ASSSSGTSGREQF
TRBV29-1	TRBJ1-1	SVVGQLNTEAF
TRBV7-9	TRBJ1-2	ASSQAGAFGYT
TRBV4-3	TRBJ2-7	ASSPRTSGRGYEQY
TRBV27	TRBJ2-1	ASSLGREQF
TRBV7-8	TRBJ2-3	ASSQQGGNTDTQY
TRBV11-2	TRBJ2-1	ASSLGRLAGNEQF
TRBV5-5	TRBJ1-1	ASSRGQVNTETF
TRBV6-1	TRBJ2-3	ATRYGGGTTDTQY
TRBV28	TRBJ2-7	ASTSQGAGEQY
TRBV4-1	TRBJ2-5	ASSQDVGGGETQY
TRBV12-3/TRBV12-4	TRBJ1-1	ASRQTTGLEAF
TRBV12-3/TRBV12-4	TRBJ1-1	ASSIKGGRTTEAF
TRBV5-1	TRBJ1-1	ASSPPTGGGTEAF
TRBV9	TRBJ2-3	ASSARESSTDTQY
TRBV12-3/TRBV12-4	TRBJ1-2	ASTNPWDSNYGYT
TRBV20-1	TRBJ2-3	SAVLAATDTQY
TRBV6-1	TRBJ2-3	ASSRDARDTQY
TRBV4-1	TRBJ2-7	ASSQGGLLINEQY
TRBV19	TRBJ2-2	ASSIGGVNTGELF
TRBV10-3	TRBJ2-7	AISEETYEQY
TRBV15	TRBJ1-1	ATSRGGGMNTEAF
TRBV5-6	TRBJ2-2	ASSEAGGYTGELF
TRBV29-1	TRBJ2-1	SVPIRNEQF
TRBV2	TRBJ2-1	ASSEPGLAGAVPHNEQF
TRBV29-1	TRBJ2-1	SVYPGQYNEQF
TRBV20-1	TRBJ1-5	SAPTARDRGGQPQH
TRBV19	TRBJ2-7	ASTAPGSYEQY
TRBV27	TRBJ2-7	ASSPTSERGYEQY
TRBV5-1	TRBJ2-1	ASSRNSGEGQF
TRBV7-3	TRBJ1-1	ASSPRVLNTEAF
TRBV7-6	TRBJ1-5	ASSHGAFYSNQPQH
TRBV7-9	TRBJ1-3	ASSKRDRAGNTIY
TRBV9	TRBJ2-2	ASSVAYQNTGELF